The text below deals with one T cell receptor (beta chain). Its antigen is currently unknown. Here immunoSEQ multiplex PCR was the method, and the copy in TCRdb shows in-frame clones only, minus some. The repertoire consists of around 140,000 clones, with roughly 92% occurring once and the leading ten covering approximately 1.7%. This sample is drawn from a study of T cell responses to AZD1222 COVID-19 vaccine. Whole-study results and caveats: Among the donors, most were white British and more were female, and clonal diversity was possibly underestimated.

Trimming cost V 2 bases and J 2 bases, with 4 bases left between them. CDR1 GTSNPN and CDR2 SVGIG come from the germline V gene (reference sequence). The CDR3 is 11 residues long. The material was peripheral blood, obtained on day 0 of AZD1222 vaccination. The chain is built from TRBV30 and TRBJ2-7; no reliable D call. The sequence came from an adult in good health. The CDR3 DNA reads as TGTGCCTGGAGTCACGCCTACGAGCAGTACTTC. This translates into CAWSHAYEQYF.